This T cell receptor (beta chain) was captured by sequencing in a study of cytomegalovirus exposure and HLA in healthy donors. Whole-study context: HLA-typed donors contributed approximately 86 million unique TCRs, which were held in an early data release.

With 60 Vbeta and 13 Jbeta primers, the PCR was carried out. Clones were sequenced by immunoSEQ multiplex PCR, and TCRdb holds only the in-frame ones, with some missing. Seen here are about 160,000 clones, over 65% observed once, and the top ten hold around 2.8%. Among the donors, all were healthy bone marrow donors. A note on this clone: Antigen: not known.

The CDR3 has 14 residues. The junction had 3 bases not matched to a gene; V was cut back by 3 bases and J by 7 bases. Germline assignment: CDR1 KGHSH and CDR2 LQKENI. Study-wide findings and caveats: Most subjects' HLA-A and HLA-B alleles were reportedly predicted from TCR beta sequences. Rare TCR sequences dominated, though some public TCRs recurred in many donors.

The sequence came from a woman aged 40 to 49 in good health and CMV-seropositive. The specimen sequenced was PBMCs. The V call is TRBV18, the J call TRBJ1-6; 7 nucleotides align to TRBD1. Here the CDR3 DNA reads TGTGCCAGCTCACCGGGACAGCAAAATTCACCCCTCCACTTT. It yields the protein CASSPGQQNSPLHF.